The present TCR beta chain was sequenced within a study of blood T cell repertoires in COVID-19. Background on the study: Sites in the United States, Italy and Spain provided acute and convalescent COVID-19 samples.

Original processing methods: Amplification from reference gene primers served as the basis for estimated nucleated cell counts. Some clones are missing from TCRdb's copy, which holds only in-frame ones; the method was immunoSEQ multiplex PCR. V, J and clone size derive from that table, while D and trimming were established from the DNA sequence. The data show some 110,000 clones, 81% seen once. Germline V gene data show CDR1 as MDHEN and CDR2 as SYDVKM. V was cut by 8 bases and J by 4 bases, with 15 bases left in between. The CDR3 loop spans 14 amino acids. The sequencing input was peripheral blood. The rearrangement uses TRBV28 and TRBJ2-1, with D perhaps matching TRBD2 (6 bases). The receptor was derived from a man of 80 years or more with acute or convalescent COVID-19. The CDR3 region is CASPPTGRYNEQFF. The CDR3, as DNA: TGTGCCAGCCCTCCCACCGGGAGATACAATGAGCAGTTCTTC.